The clone carrying this T cell receptor beta chain was seen a few times. Antigen unknown. This sample is drawn from a study of T cells in Graves' hyperthyroidism and ophthalmopathy. Disease lasting under 3 months, a NOSPECS grade of at least 4, and a Clinical Activity Score of at least 3 were features of the ophthalmopathy patients. The TCR beta CDR3 regions underwent amplification using RNA transcripts as the source. When the TCR CDR3 underwent first-round RT-PCR, the HTBI primer set was used. TCRdb re-derived calls from the multiplex PCR reads in MiXCR, one entry per CDR3 protein. Of about 400,000 distinct CDR3 sequences detected, approximately 15% appear once; the ten largest clones hold 20%. Points from the study as a whole: Before onset, by a median of around 6.4 months, the model predicted ophthalmopathy.

V lost 4 bases and J 2 bases, leaving 15 bases between the germline ends. This CDR3 contains 15 residues. Germline V CDR1 and CDR2: DFQATT, SNEGSKA (reference sequence). The rearrangement uses TRBV20-1 and TRBJ1-5; D unclear. This receptor was obtained from a young woman with Graves' ophthalmopathy. The source material was blood. DNA of the CDR3: TGCAGTGCTACGGACCTCTCGTATGGCAATCAGCCCCAGCATTTT. Translating it yields CSATDLSYGNQPQHF.